This is a list of T cell receptor beta chains from one sample in a study of blood T cell repertoires in COVID-19. Profiled with immunoSEQ multiplex PCR; TCRdb holds only in-frame clones, not every one. Altogether tens of thousands of clones are present, 90% being singletons, with the ten largest covering 2.5% to 3.5%. Sequencing was carried out using peripheral blood. The receptors shown here come from a human donor in a cohort sampled during active COVID-19. CDR3s include the opening cysteine and the closing phenylalanine or tryptophan.

J gene: TRBJ1-2
V gene: TRBV7-9
CDR3 protein: CASSLVGQSYGYTF

J gene: TRBJ2-1
V gene: TRBV18
CDR3 protein: CASSPGLAGGLYNEQFF

J gene: TRBJ1-1
V gene: TRBV10-1
CDR3 protein: CASSRTLNTEAFF

J gene: TRBJ2-1
V gene: TRBV30
CDR3 protein: CAWAEGSLSRFDEQFF

J gene: TRBJ2-1
V gene: TRBV7-3
CDR3 protein: CASSLGAGGEQFF

J gene: TRBJ2-5
V gene: TRBV5-1
CDR3 protein: CASSKQTGGFETQYF

J gene: TRBJ2-2
V gene: TRBV19
CDR3 protein: CASNIQGAPNTGELFF

J gene: TRBJ1-3
V gene: TRBV4-1
CDR3 protein: CASSQNPTGGSGNTIYF

J gene: TRBJ2-2
V gene: TRBV7-9
CDR3 protein: CASSFPGTGELFF

J gene: TRBJ2-3
V gene: TRBV7-3
CDR3 protein: CASTTSGREFPDTQYF

J gene: TRBJ1-2
V gene: TRBV6-5
CDR3 protein: CASSPTGQYGYTF

J gene: TRBJ1-6
V gene: TRBV5-8
CDR3 protein: CASSLISGGGYNSPLHF

J gene: TRBJ1-6
V gene: TRBV5-4
CDR3 protein: CASSGGGQVYSPLHF

J gene: TRBJ2-5
V gene: TRBV24-1
CDR3 protein: CATSDPVPGHQETQYF

J gene: TRBJ1-1
V gene: TRBV11-2
CDR3 protein: CASSHTFMNTEAFF

J gene: TRBJ2-1
V gene: TRBV6-5
CDR3 protein: CASSYIAGVGSDEQFF

J gene: TRBJ1-2
V gene: TRBV6-1
CDR3 protein: CASSVARQGAGYGYTF

J gene: TRBJ1-4
V gene: TRBV19
CDR3 protein: CASSIGGDFYEKLFF

J gene: TRBJ2-5
V gene: TRBV3-1/TRBV3-2
CDR3 protein: CASTQRAGETQYF

J gene: TRBJ1-3
V gene: TRBV10-3
CDR3 protein: CAISPRDYSGNTIYF

J gene: TRBJ2-1
V gene: TRBV7-3
CDR3 protein: CASSSPSGRHNEQFF

J gene: TRBJ2-7
V gene: TRBV28
CDR3 protein: CASTPQDRENEQYF

J gene: TRBJ2-1
V gene: TRBV30
CDR3 protein: CAWAGLKSSYNEQFF

J gene: TRBJ2-5
V gene: TRBV6-1
CDR3 protein: CASSEPASGIETQYF

J gene: TRBJ1-5
V gene: TRBV2
CDR3 protein: CASTLDRVGPQHF

J gene: TRBJ1-3
V gene: TRBV28
CDR3 protein: CASGDFSGNTIYF

J gene: TRBJ2-1
V gene: TRBV7-9
CDR3 protein: CASSQAVEQFF

J gene: TRBJ2-7
V gene: TRBV15
CDR3 protein: CATSRIPRDRGNEQYF

J gene: TRBJ2-2
V gene: TRBV6-5
CDR3 protein: CASSSPGLAGELFF

J gene: TRBJ1-1
V gene: TRBV6-5
CDR3 protein: CASSYRVGDTEAFF

J gene: TRBJ2-7
V gene: TRBV5-4
CDR3 protein: CASSRDTTYEQYF

J gene: TRBJ2-3
V gene: TRBV6-1
CDR3 protein: CASSETSGPTDTQYF

J gene: TRBJ1-2
V gene: TRBV29-1
CDR3 protein: CSPRCDQGGRNYGYTF

J gene: TRBJ2-3
V gene: TRBV10-3
CDR3 protein: CAISAAGEFALVLDTQYF

J gene: TRBJ1-5
V gene: TRBV10-3
CDR3 protein: CAISDSTGVTQHF

J gene: TRBJ2-7
V gene: TRBV27
CDR3 protein: CASSIGVTPLRQYF

J gene: TRBJ2-1
V gene: TRBV14
CDR3 protein: CASSRGPSNEQFF

J gene: TRBJ1-6
V gene: TRBV2
CDR3 protein: CASSGQAGNSPLHF

J gene: TRBJ1-2
V gene: TRBV19
CDR3 protein: CASSITGKMPGTF

J gene: TRBJ2-2
V gene: TRBV27
CDR3 protein: CASRAAGAYTGELFF

J gene: TRBJ2-1
V gene: TRBV2
CDR3 protein: CASSEGLFRGSLFF

J gene: TRBJ1-2
V gene: TRBV7-9
CDR3 protein: CASSTGVTSLGYTF

J gene: TRBJ2-7
V gene: TRBV5-6
CDR3 protein: CASRPPGTTINEQYF

J gene: TRBJ1-5
V gene: TRBV19
CDR3 protein: CASSSWDRDSGNQPQHF

J gene: TRBJ2-4
V gene: TRBV2
CDR3 protein: CASSSYSRDIQYF